A selection of T cell receptor beta chains follows, all from one sample in a study of Graves' ophthalmopathy and Graves' hyperthyroidism. TCRdb re-called the multiplex PCR reads through MiXCR, storing one row per CDR3 protein. The data hold 500,000 to 600,000 distinct CDR3 sequences, with 39% observed a single time. The source material was peripheral blood or thyroid tissue (not recorded which). These receptors originate from an adult man with Graves' hyperthyroidism. The CDR3 runs from the conserved cysteine through the conserved F or W. D genes are given only for firm matches. Where a row states a size, it is once, few, many or the class of an expanded clone; other rows omit it.

len: 18; abundance: many; j_gene: TRBJ1-1; d_gene: -; v_gene: TRBV5-1; CDR3nt: TGCGCCAGCAGCTTGGTTATCCGGACAGCCCCCTTTAACACTGAAGCTTTCTTT; CDR3aa: CASSLVIRTAPFNTEAFF
len: 16; abundance: many; j_gene: TRBJ2-5; d_gene: -; v_gene: TRBV14; CDR3nt: TGTGCCAGCAGCCAAGTCAGTTCCGAACACCAAGAGACCCAGTACTTC; CDR3aa: CASSQVSSEHQETQYF
len: 17; abundance: -; j_gene: TRBJ2-3; d_gene: TRBD2; v_gene: TRBV2; CDR3nt: TGTGCCAGCAGCGGAATAGCGGGAGGGCCAGGCACAGATACGCAGTATTTT; CDR3aa: CASSGIAGGPGTDTQYF
len: 14; abundance: -; j_gene: TRBJ1-1; d_gene: -; v_gene: TRBV28; CDR3nt: TGTGCCAGCAGTCTTGGGACCCTGGGGACTGAAGCTTTCTTT; CDR3aa: CASSLGTLGTEAFF
len: 18; abundance: -; j_gene: TRBJ2-2; d_gene: TRBD2; v_gene: TRBV7-9; CDR3nt: TGTGCCAGCAGCACCCCCGGGTCAGCGGGAGGGCCGACCGGGGAGCTGTTTTTT; CDR3aa: CASSTPGSAGGPTGELFF
len: 15; abundance: many; j_gene: TRBJ2-7; d_gene: -; v_gene: TRBV7-2; CDR3nt: TGTGCCAGCAGCCTTATAGGGGGGGCAGGTTACGAGCAGTACTTC; CDR3aa: CASSLIGGAGYEQYF
len: 11; abundance: -; j_gene: TRBJ2-5; d_gene: -; v_gene: TRBV29-1; CDR3nt: TGCAGTGATTGGGGGCAAGAGACCCAGTACTTC; CDR3aa: CSDWGQETQYF
len: 15; abundance: -; j_gene: TRBJ1-1; d_gene: -; v_gene: TRBV9; CDR3nt: TGTGCCAGCAGCCCGCGAGGGGGAACTTCCACTGAAGCTTTCTTT; CDR3aa: CASSPRGGTSTEAFF
len: 15; abundance: -; j_gene: TRBJ2-7; d_gene: -; v_gene: TRBV7-9; CDR3nt: TGTGCCCGCAGCTTAGCGCGAGGAGGGGGCGACGAGCAGTACTTC; CDR3aa: CARSLARGGGDEQYF
len: 14; abundance: once; j_gene: TRBJ1-2; d_gene: -; v_gene: TRBV20-1; CDR3nt: TGCAGTGCTAGAGACGAGGGTGCTAACTATGGCTACACCTTC; CDR3aa: CSARDEGANYGYTF
len: 17; abundance: -; j_gene: TRBJ2-3; d_gene: -; v_gene: TRBV20-1; CDR3nt: TGCAGTGCTAGAGATGTCTTCAGGGGCCGGAGCACAGATACGCAGTATTTT; CDR3aa: CSARDVFRGRSTDTQYF
len: 15; abundance: many; j_gene: TRBJ1-2; d_gene: -; v_gene: TRBV2; CDR3nt: TGTGCCAGCAGTGAAGACGGGGGGGCTAGCTATGGCTACACCTTC; CDR3aa: CASSEDGGASYGYTF
len: 14; abundance: many; j_gene: TRBJ1-1; d_gene: -; v_gene: TRBV2; CDR3nt: TGTGCCAGCAGCCTTAGGAGGGCCGACACTGAAGCTTTCTTT; CDR3aa: CASSLRRADTEAFF
len: 15; abundance: -; j_gene: TRBJ2-3; d_gene: -; v_gene: TRBV7-9; CDR3nt: TGTGCCAGCAGCTTTTCCGGGACTAGCACAGATACGCAGTATTTT; CDR3aa: CASSFSGTSTDTQYF
len: 13; abundance: many; j_gene: TRBJ1-4; d_gene: -; v_gene: TRBV12-3/TRBV12-4; CDR3nt: TGTGCCAGCAGTTCCAGAGGTACTGAAAAACTGTTTTTT; CDR3aa: CASSSRGTEKLFF
len: 14; abundance: many; j_gene: TRBJ2-7; d_gene: -; v_gene: TRBV25-1; CDR3nt: TGTGCCAGCAGTGAAGGGACGAGCTCCTACGAGCAGTACTTC; CDR3aa: CASSEGTSSYEQYF
len: 15; abundance: -; j_gene: TRBJ2-7; d_gene: TRBD1; v_gene: TRBV12-3/TRBV12-4; CDR3nt: TGTGCCAGCAGCGGGACAGGGGGCGCCTCCTACGAGCAGTACTTC; CDR3aa: CASSGTGGASYEQYF
len: 16; abundance: many; j_gene: TRBJ2-2; d_gene: TRBD1; v_gene: TRBV7-6; CDR3nt: TGTGCCAGCAGCTTACAAGGGACAGCGAACACCGGGGAGCTGTTTTTT; CDR3aa: CASSLQGTANTGELFF
len: 16; abundance: once; j_gene: TRBJ1-4; d_gene: -; v_gene: TRBV7-9; CDR3nt: TGTGCCAGCAGCTTAGACGGGGGTTCCTACAATGAAAAACTGTTTTTT; CDR3aa: CASSLDGGSYNEKLFF
len: 14; abundance: many; j_gene: TRBJ2-7; d_gene: TRBD1; v_gene: TRBV7-9; CDR3nt: TGTGCCAGCAACACAGGGGGCGTTGCCTACGAGCAGTACTTC; CDR3aa: CASNTGGVAYEQYF
len: 14; abundance: many; j_gene: TRBJ1-1; d_gene: TRBD1; v_gene: TRBV13; CDR3nt: TGTGCCAGCAGCCCGACAGGGGAGGTCACTGAAGCTTTCTTT; CDR3aa: CASSPTGEVTEAFF
len: 16; abundance: many; j_gene: TRBJ1-5; d_gene: -; v_gene: TRBV19; CDR3nt: TGTGCCAGTAGTATTGCCCAAGGGGGTTCTAATCAGCCCCAGCATTTT; CDR3aa: CASSIAQGGSNQPQHF
len: 15; abundance: few; j_gene: TRBJ2-1; d_gene: -; v_gene: TRBV7-2; CDR3nt: TGTGCCAGCAGCTTAGCGACGGGGTGGTACAATGAGCAGTTCTTC; CDR3aa: CASSLATGWYNEQFF
len: 13; abundance: -; j_gene: TRBJ1-1; d_gene: -; v_gene: TRBV11-2; CDR3nt: TGTGCCAGCAGCTTAGGTCTGAGAGGTGGAGCTTTCTTT; CDR3aa: CASSLGLRGGAFF
len: 15; abundance: many; j_gene: TRBJ1-2; d_gene: TRBD1; v_gene: TRBV6-5; CDR3nt: TGTGCCAGCAGTTACTCGATTGGGACAGCGCGGGGGTTCAACTTC; CDR3aa: CASSYSIGTARGFNF
len: 12; abundance: -; j_gene: TRBJ1-1; d_gene: -; v_gene: TRBV29-1; CDR3nt: TGCAGCAGTTCGAATGTGGGATCGGGAGCTTTCTTT; CDR3aa: CSSSNVGSGAFF
len: 16; abundance: many; j_gene: TRBJ1-2; d_gene: -; v_gene: TRBV9; CDR3nt: TGTGCCAGCAGCGTAGCCCCAATTCCGACTAACTATGGCTACACCTTC; CDR3aa: CASSVAPIPTNYGYTF
len: 13; abundance: -; j_gene: TRBJ1-1; d_gene: TRBD1; v_gene: TRBV29-1; CDR3nt: TGCAGCGTTGGCCGGGACAGGGGCACTGAAGCTTTCTTT; CDR3aa: CSVGRDRGTEAFF
len: 12; abundance: many; j_gene: TRBJ1-2; d_gene: -; v_gene: TRBV28; CDR3nt: TGTGCCAGCAGTTTAGGCGGGCATGGCTACACCTTC; CDR3aa: CASSLGGHGYTF
len: 13; abundance: few; j_gene: TRBJ2-2; d_gene: TRBD2; v_gene: TRBV24-1; CDR3nt: TGTGCCACCCGGACTAGCGGGATCGGGGAGCTGTTTTTT; CDR3aa: CATRTSGIGELFF
len: 16; abundance: few; j_gene: TRBJ1-1; d_gene: TRBD1; v_gene: TRBV3-1; CDR3nt: TGTGCCAGCAGCCATTGGGGACAGACCCTGAACACTGAAGCTTTCTTT; CDR3aa: CASSHWGQTLNTEAFF
len: 13; abundance: -; j_gene: TRBJ1-2; d_gene: TRBD1; v_gene: TRBV10-3; CDR3nt: TGTGCCACAGCCGGGACAGGGGCCTATGGCTACACCTTC; CDR3aa: CATAGTGAYGYTF
len: 16; abundance: -; j_gene: TRBJ2-2; d_gene: TRBD2; v_gene: TRBV11-2; CDR3nt: TGTGCCAGCGGGTTTGGGGCTAGCGGTATCTCCGGGGAGCTGTTTTTT; CDR3aa: CASGFGASGISGELFF
len: 14; abundance: -; j_gene: TRBJ1-2; d_gene: TRBD1; v_gene: TRBV5-5; CDR3nt: TGTGCCAGCAGCCCACCGGGGGGGACAGGGGAGTGCACCTTC; CDR3aa: CASSPPGGTGECTF
len: 15; abundance: many; j_gene: TRBJ1-5; d_gene: -; v_gene: TRBV19; CDR3nt: TGTGCCAGTAGGCCTGGTGGGTATAGCAATCAGCCCCAGCATTTT; CDR3aa: CASRPGGYSNQPQHF
len: 15; abundance: -; j_gene: TRBJ1-6; d_gene: TRBD1; v_gene: TRBV9; CDR3nt: TGTGCCAGCAGCCGTAGCGGGGGACAGAGTTCACCCCTCCACTTT; CDR3aa: CASSRSGGQSSPLHF
len: 14; abundance: -; j_gene: TRBJ2-3; d_gene: TRBD1; v_gene: TRBV7-3; CDR3nt: TGTGCCGGCAGCTTAGGGGGCTTCACAGATACGCAGTATTTT; CDR3aa: CAGSLGGFTDTQYF
len: 15; abundance: many; j_gene: TRBJ1-2; d_gene: -; v_gene: TRBV5-1; CDR3nt: TGCGCCAGCAGCTTGGGCAACAGGGTTTACTATGGCTACACCTTC; CDR3aa: CASSLGNRVYYGYTF
len: 17; abundance: few; j_gene: TRBJ1-3; d_gene: -; v_gene: TRBV6-6; CDR3nt: TGTGCCAGCAGTTACTCGATTGGCCAGGGCACTGGAAACACCATATATTTT; CDR3aa: CASSYSIGQGTGNTIYF
len: 15; abundance: -; j_gene: TRBJ1-5; d_gene: -; v_gene: TRBV12-3/TRBV12-4; CDR3nt: TGTGCCAGCAGTTTGATGGCTGGGGGCAATCAGCCCCAGCATTTT; CDR3aa: CASSLMAGGNQPQHF
len: 18; abundance: -; j_gene: TRBJ2-6; d_gene: -; v_gene: TRBV29-1; CDR3nt: TGCAGCGTTGAAGTAAGGCAGAGGGGGAGCTCTGGGGCCAACGTCCTGACTTTC; CDR3aa: CSVEVRQRGSSGANVLTF
len: 13; abundance: many; j_gene: TRBJ1-5; d_gene: -; v_gene: TRBV6-5; CDR3nt: TGTGCCAGCAGTTTTCACGGCAATCAGCCCCAGCATTTT; CDR3aa: CASSFHGNQPQHF
len: 13; abundance: -; j_gene: TRBJ1-1; d_gene: -; v_gene: TRBV29-1; CDR3nt: TGCAGCAGCCTCAGGGTGTGGGACACTGAAGCTTTCTTT; CDR3aa: CSSLRVWDTEAFF
len: 14; abundance: many; j_gene: TRBJ1-1; d_gene: TRBD1; v_gene: TRBV2; CDR3nt: TGTGCCAGCAGTGAGGACAGGTGGAACACTGAAGCTTTCTTT; CDR3aa: CASSEDRWNTEAFF
len: 14; abundance: -; j_gene: TRBJ2-5; d_gene: -; v_gene: TRBV10-2; CDR3nt: TGCGCCAGCAGTGAGTCTAGTTTTGGGGAGACCCAGTACTTC; CDR3aa: CASSESSFGETQYF
len: 15; abundance: -; j_gene: TRBJ2-5; d_gene: -; v_gene: TRBV5-4; CDR3nt: TGTGCCAGCAGCTTGTGGGAGGGGGGGTTGGAGACCCAGTACTTC; CDR3aa: CASSLWEGGLETQYF
len: 14; abundance: many; j_gene: TRBJ1-5; d_gene: -; v_gene: TRBV10-2; CDR3nt: TGTGCCAGCAGTGAATCAGGGAGCAATCAGCCCCAGCATTTT; CDR3aa: CASSESGSNQPQHF
len: 13; abundance: many; j_gene: TRBJ1-1; d_gene: -; v_gene: TRBV12-3/TRBV12-4; CDR3nt: TGTGCCAGCAGTTTACAGGGTGACACTGAAGCTTTCTTT; CDR3aa: CASSLQGDTEAFF
len: 13; abundance: many; j_gene: TRBJ1-2; d_gene: TRBD1; v_gene: TRBV29-1; CDR3nt: TGCAGCGTCTTTCGGGGACAGGGCTATGGCTACACCTTC; CDR3aa: CSVFRGQGYGYTF
len: 14; abundance: -; j_gene: TRBJ2-7; d_gene: TRBD1; v_gene: TRBV7-8; CDR3nt: TGTGCCAGCAGCCACGACAGGGGGGGGCTTGAGCAGTACTTC; CDR3aa: CASSHDRGGLEQYF
len: 18; abundance: -; j_gene: TRBJ1-3; d_gene: -; v_gene: TRBV5-1; CDR3nt: TGCGCCAGCAGCGCCCATGCGGGGCAACGGAGCTCTGGAAACACCATATATTTT; CDR3aa: CASSAHAGQRSSGNTIYF
len: 15; abundance: -; j_gene: TRBJ2-5; d_gene: TRBD1; v_gene: TRBV7-3; CDR3nt: TGTGCCAGCAGCCAAACGGGGACAGGGGAAGAGACCCAGTACTTC; CDR3aa: CASSQTGTGEETQYF
len: 15; abundance: few; j_gene: TRBJ1-2; d_gene: TRBD1; v_gene: TRBV28; CDR3nt: TGTGCCAGCAGTTCCGGGACAGGGGCTAACTATGGCTACACCTTC; CDR3aa: CASSSGTGANYGYTF